The clone carrying this T cell receptor beta chain turned up a few times. Its antigen is undetermined. V lost 1 base and J lost 5, with 17 bases in between. The CDR3 has 16 amino acids. CDR1 is SSHAT, CDR2 FNYEAQ, per germline (reference sequence). An Oncomine TCR Beta short-read assay was used to sequence the DNA from cultured CD4+ T cells. One entry per CDR3 protein results from TCRdb running MiXCR on the PCR reads. The sample has roughly 9,300 distinct CDR3 sequences, 20% to 25% seen once. Documented treatment: 10-day PBMC culture with coronavirus spike peptide pools or control peptides (ViraFEST assay). The source of the sample is a study of vaccination and CD4 T cells after COVID-19. Overall study: Following dose two, a median roughly 72 days (range 14 to 241) passed before post-vaccine samples were taken.

General study points: Within the convalescent patients, a median roughly 87% of the SARS-CoV-2-reactive clones were ones that appeared only post-vaccination.

This receptor was taken from a human donor who received a COVID-19 vaccine. This chain uses TRBV7-7 with TRBJ2-5; D possibly matches TRBD1 or TRBD2 (6 bases each). Here the sequenced sample was CD4+ T cells from blood, cultured in vitro, taken before SARS-CoV-2 vaccination. This CDR3 reads CASSLVVGGPRETQYF. The CDR3 DNA sequence: TGTGCCAGCAGCTTAGTTGTGGGGGGCCCTAGGGAGACCCAGTACTTC.